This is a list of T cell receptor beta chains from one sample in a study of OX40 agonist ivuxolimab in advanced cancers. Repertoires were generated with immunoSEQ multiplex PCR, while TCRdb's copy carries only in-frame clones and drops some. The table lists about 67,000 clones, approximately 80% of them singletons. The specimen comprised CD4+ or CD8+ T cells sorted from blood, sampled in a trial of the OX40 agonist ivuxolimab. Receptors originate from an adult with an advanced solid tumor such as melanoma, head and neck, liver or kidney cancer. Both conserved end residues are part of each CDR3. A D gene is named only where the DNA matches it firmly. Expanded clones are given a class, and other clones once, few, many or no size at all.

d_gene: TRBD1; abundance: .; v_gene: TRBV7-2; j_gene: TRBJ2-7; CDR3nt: TGTGCCAGCAGCCCGCAGGGACAGGGTAATCTCGAGCAGTACTTC; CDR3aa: CASSPQGQGNLEQYF
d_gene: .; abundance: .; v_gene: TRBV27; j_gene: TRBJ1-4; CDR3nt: TGTGCCAGCAGTCCTAATCCGACAGGTTATAATGAAAAACTGTTTTTT; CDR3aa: CASSPNPTGYNEKLFF
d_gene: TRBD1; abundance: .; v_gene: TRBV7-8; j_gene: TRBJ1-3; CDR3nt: TGTGCCAGCAGCTTAGCGACAGGGCCTGGAAACACCATATATTTT; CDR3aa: CASSLATGPGNTIYF
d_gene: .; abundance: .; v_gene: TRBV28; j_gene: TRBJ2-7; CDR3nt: TGTGCCAGCAGTTTTATTGTGGCAGGGCTTCCCTACGAGCAGTACTTC; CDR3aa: CASSFIVAGLPYEQYF
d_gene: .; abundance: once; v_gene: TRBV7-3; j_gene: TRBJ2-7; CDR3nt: TGTGCCAGCAGCTTAACCCCCTTGGACAGTCTCCTTACTTACGAGCAGTACTTC; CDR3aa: CASSLTPLDSLLTYEQYF
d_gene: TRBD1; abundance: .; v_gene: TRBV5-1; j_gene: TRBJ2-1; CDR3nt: TGCGCCAGCAGCGCGTCCGGGACAGGGGGAAATGAGCAGTTCTTC; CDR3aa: CASSASGTGGNEQFF
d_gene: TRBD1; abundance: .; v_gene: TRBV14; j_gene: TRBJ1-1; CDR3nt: TGTGCCAGCAGCCAACACAACAGGGGTAGCACTGAAGCTTTCTTT; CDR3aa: CASSQHNRGSTEAFF
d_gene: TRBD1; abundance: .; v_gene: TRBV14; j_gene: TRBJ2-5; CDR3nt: TGTGCCAGCAGCCAGGGGACGCGGGCAGGGGGCCAAGAGACCCAGTACTTC; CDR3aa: CASSQGTRAGGQETQYF
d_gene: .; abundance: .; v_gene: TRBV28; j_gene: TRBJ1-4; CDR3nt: TGTGCCAGCAGTCGATACGGGGTCCGGACTAATGAAAAACTGTTTTTT; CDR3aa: CASSRYGVRTNEKLFF
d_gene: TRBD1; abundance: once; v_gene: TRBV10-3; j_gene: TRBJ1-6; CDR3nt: TGTGCCATCAGTGCGGGACAGAGCACCTATAATTCACCCCTCCACTTT; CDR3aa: CAISAGQSTYNSPLHF
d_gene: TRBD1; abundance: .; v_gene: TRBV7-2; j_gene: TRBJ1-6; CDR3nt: TGTGCCAGCAGCTCCCTCCCCCCTGGGACAGTTTATTCACCCCTCCACTTT; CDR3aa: CASSSLPPGTVYSPLHF
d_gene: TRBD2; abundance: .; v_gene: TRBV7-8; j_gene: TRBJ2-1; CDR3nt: TGTGCCAGCAGCACTACAGGGACTAGCGGCCTGAGCTCCTACAATGAGCAGTTCTTC; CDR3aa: CASSTTGTSGLSSYNEQFF
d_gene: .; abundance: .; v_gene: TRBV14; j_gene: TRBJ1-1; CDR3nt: TGTGCCAGCAGCCCCCTCGGAGCGGGGCCAACTGAAGCTTTCTTT; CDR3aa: CASSPLGAGPTEAFF
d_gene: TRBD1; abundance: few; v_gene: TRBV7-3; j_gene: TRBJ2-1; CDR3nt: TGTGCCAGCAGCTTAACCGGGACAGGGGGTTATGAGCAGTTCTTC; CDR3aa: CASSLTGTGGYEQFF
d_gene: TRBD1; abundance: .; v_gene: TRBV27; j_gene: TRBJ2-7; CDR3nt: TGTGCCAGCAGGGCGTCTCTGGGACAGGGGGTCTACGAGCAGTACTTC; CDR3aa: CASRASLGQGVYEQYF
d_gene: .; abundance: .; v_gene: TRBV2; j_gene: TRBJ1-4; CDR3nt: TGTGCCAGCAGGAGGAGCGGGGGGGTAGGTGAAAAACTGTTTTTT; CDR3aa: CASRRSGGVGEKLFF
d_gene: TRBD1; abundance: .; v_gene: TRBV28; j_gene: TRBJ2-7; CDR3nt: TGTGCCAGCACCAAGCGGGGACAGGGGACCTACGAGCAGTACTTC; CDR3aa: CASTKRGQGTYEQYF
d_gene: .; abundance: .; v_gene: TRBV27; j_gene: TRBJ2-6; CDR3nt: TGTGCCAGCAGTTCCCGCCAAGGCGCTCGGGGGGCCAACGTCCTGACTTTC; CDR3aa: CASSSRQGARGANVLTF
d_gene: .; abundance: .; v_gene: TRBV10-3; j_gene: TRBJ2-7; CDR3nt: TGTGCCATCAGTGAGTTAAATAGGGTACCTTACGAGCAGTACTTC; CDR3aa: CAISELNRVPYEQYF
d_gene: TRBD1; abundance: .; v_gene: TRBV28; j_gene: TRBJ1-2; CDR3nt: TGTGCCAGCAGATGGACAGGTTCTGTTGGCTACACCTTC; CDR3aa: CASRWTGSVGYTF
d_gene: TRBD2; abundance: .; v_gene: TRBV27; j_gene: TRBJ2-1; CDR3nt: TGTGCCAGCAGTTTGATACAATCTAGCGGGAGGCAGTTCTTC; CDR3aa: CASSLIQSSGRQFF
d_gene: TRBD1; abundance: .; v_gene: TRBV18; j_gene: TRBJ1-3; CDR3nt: TGTGCCAGCTCACGAAACACTGGGACAGTCAAGTCTGGAAACACCATATATTTT; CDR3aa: CASSRNTGTVKSGNTIYF
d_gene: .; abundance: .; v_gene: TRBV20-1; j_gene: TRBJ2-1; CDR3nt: TGCAGTGCTAGCGGTTACAATGAGCAGTTCTTC; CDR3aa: CSASGYNEQFF
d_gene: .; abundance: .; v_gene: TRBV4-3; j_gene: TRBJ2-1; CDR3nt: TGCGCCAGCAGCCAAGCCCAGGGTCTCTACAATGAGCAGTTCTTC; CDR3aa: CASSQAQGLYNEQFF
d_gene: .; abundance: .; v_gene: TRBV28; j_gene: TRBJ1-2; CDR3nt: TGTGCCAGCAGTTTTTTAGGGCTCCTTGGCTATGGCTACACCTTC; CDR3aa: CASSFLGLLGYGYTF
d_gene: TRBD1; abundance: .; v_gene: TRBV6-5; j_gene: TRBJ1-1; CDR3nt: TGTGCCAGCAGCACGGCCCTCGGACAGGATGAAGCTTTCTTT; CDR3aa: CASSTALGQDEAFF
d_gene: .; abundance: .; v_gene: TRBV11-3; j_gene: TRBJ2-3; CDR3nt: TGTGCCAGCAGCCCCGGACCCGGGATATACACAGATACGCAGTATTTT; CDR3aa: CASSPGPGIYTDTQYF
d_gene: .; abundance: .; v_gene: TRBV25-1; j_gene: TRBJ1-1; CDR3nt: TGTGCCAGCAGTGCAGGAACCGAAGCTTTCTTT; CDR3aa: CASSAGTEAFF
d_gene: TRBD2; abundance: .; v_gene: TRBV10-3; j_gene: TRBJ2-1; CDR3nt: TGTGCCATCAGTGAGCCGGGTCCCGGGGGGGATGAGCAGTTCTTC; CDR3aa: CAISEPGPGGDEQFF
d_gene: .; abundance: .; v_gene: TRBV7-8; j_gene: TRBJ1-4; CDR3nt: TGTGCCAGCAGGTTGACCGGACCGACTATAAATGAAAAACTGTTTTTT; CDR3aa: CASRLTGPTINEKLFF
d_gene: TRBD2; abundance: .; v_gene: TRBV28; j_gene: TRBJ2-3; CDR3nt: TGTGGTCTAGCGGGAGTATTTCTAGCGGATACGCAGTATTTT; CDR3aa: CGLAGVFLADTQYF
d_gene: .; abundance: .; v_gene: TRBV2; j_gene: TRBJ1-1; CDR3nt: TGTGCCAGCAGTGATCCGGGTAGTTTGTATGAAGCTTTCTTT; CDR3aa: CASSDPGSLYEAFF
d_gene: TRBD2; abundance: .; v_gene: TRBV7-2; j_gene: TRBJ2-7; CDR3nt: TGTGCCAGCAGCCCCCAACTAGCGGGAGTTAACGAGCAGTACTTC; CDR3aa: CASSPQLAGVNEQYF
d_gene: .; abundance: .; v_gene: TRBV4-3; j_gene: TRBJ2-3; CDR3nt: TGCGCCAGCAGCCAATGGACCGGCCAGGAGCAGTATTTT; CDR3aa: CASSQWTGQEQYF
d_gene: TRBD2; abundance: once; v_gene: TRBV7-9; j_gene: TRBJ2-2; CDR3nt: TGTGCCAGCAGCTTGGGAGTAGCGGGCGGGGAGCTGTTTTTT; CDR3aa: CASSLGVAGGELFF
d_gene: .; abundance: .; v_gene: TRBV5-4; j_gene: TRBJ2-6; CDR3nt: TGTGCCAGCAGCTCCCAGACAAGGGGGTTTTCTGGGGCCAACGTCCTGACTTTC; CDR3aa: CASSSQTRGFSGANVLTF
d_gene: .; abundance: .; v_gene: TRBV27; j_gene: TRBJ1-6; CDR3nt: TGTGCCAGCAGTTTACAAACGGCCACGTCTAATTCACCCCTCCACTTT; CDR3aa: CASSLQTATSNSPLHF
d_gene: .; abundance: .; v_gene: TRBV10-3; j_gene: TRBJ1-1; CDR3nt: TGTGCCATCAGTGTCAGGGGAAACACTGAAGCTTTCTTT; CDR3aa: CAISVRGNTEAFF
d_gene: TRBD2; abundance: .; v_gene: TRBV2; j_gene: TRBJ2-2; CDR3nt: TGTGCCAGCAGTGGAACCTTCTGGACTAGCGAGAACACCGGGGAGCTGTTTTTT; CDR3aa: CASSGTFWTSENTGELFF
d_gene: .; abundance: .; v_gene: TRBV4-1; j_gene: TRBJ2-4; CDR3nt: TGCGCCAGCAGCCAAGAAGAGAGGGGGGGGGACATTCAGTACTTC; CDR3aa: CASSQEERGGDIQYF
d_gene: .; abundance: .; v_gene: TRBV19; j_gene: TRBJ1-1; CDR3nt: TGTGCCAGTAGTATAGGAGCAGTATACACTGAAGCTTTCTTT; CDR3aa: CASSIGAVYTEAFF
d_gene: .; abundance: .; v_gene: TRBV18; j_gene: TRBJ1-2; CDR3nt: TGTGCCAGCTCACCACCGTCGAACAGCTATGGCTACACCTTC; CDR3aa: CASSPPSNSYGYTF
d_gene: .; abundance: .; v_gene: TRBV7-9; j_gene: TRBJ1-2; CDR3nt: TGTGCCAGCAGCTTACGGGGCTATGGCTACACCTTC; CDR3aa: CASSLRGYGYTF
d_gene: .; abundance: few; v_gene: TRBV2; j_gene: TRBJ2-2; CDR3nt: TGTGCCAGCACGGGTGGGAGGACCGGGGAGCTGTTTTTT; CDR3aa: CASTGGRTGELFF
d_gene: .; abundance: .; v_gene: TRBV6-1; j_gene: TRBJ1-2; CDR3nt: TGTGCCAGCAGTGAAGCACTAACGAAATATAGGGTTAACTATGGCTACACCTTC; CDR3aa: CASSEALTKYRVNYGYTF
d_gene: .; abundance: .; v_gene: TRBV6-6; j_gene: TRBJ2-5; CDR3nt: TGTGCCAGCAGTTACTCGGGCTTGGGGGAGACCCAGTACTTC; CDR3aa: CASSYSGLGETQYF
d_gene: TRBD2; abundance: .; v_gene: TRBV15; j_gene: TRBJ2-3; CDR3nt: TGTGCCACCAGCAGAGAATCTAGCGGGAGAACAGATACGCAGTATTTT; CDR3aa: CATSRESSGRTDTQYF
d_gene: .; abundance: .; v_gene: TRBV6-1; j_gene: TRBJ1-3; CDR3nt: TGTGCCCTTGTAAGCTCTGGAAACACCATATATTTT; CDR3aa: CALVSSGNTIYF